The 30 T cell receptor beta chains reported below all come from one sample, sequenced in a study of graft-versus-host responses after intestinal transplantation. Method: immunoSEQ multiplex PCR; TCRdb's copy keeps in-frame clones and lacks some. The sample consists of more than 100,000 clones, under 95% of them appearing once. The antigens of these receptors remain unknown. The sample here was unstimulated CD8+ T cells sorted from spleen or lymph node cells, taken before intestinal transplant. All receptors come from a human donor who received an intestinal transplant.

The chain combines TRBV5-1 with TRBJ2-7; 9 bases fit TRBD1. This CDR3 is 15 amino acids long. The V and J ends lost 5 bases and 1 base, in that order; junction bases with no gene match: 7. Germline V lookup: CDR1 SGHRS, CDR2 YFSETQ. DNA of the CDR3: TGCGCCAGCAGGGAGGGACAGGGAGCGTCCTACGAGCAGTACTTC. Protein sequence: CASREGQGASYEQYF.

The chain has TRBV19 and TRBJ2-3, with D maybe TRBD1 (5 bases). CDR1 is LNHDA, CDR2 SQIVND, per germline (reference sequence). V dropped 5 bases and J dropped 6 bases, with 12 bases sitting between them. The length of the CDR3 is 13 residues. The CDR3 is CASSDDQGDTQYF. The CDR3 DNA follows: TGTGCCAGTAGTGACGACCAGGGTGATACGCAGTATTTT. Drawing the rest from reference TRBV19 and TRBJ2-3, the complete variable domain is DGGITQSPKYLFRKEGQNVTLSCEQNLNHDAMYWYRQDPGQGLRLIYYSQIVNDFQKGDIAEGYSVSREKKESFPLTVTSAQKNPTAFYLCASSDDQGDTQYFGPGTRLTVL.

The rearrangement joins TRBV6-1 to TRBJ2-1; the D is unclear. Germline V CDR1 and CDR2: MNHNS, SASEGT. Trimming removed 2 bases at V and 6 bases at J, with 8 bases between. There are 13 residues in the CDR3. The CDR3 DNA sequence: TGTGCCAGCAGTGAATATCTTAGCAATGAGCAGTTCTTC. It encodes CASSEYLSNEQFF.

V and J are TRBV4-1 and TRBJ1-6, with a possible D match to TRBD1 (5 bases). The CDR3 runs to 15 residues. Looked up from germline, CDR1 is MGHRA and CDR2 is YSYEKL. Trimming left V 4 bases short and J 4 bases short, with 11 bases between. CDR3 loop: CASSLIQEYNSPLHF. DNA for the CDR3: TGCGCCAGCAGCCTGATACAGGAGTATAATTCACCCCTCCACTTT.

This chain uses TRBV5-6 with TRBJ2-7, with unresolved D. Trimming left V 4 bases short and J 0 bases short, with 5 bases between. From germline, CDR1 is SGHDT and CDR2 YYEEEE. CDR3 length equals 12 residues. The DNA for the CDR3 is TGTGCCAGCAGCATTGACTCCTACGAGCAGTACTTC. Translating gives CASSIDSYEQYF. The full variable domain, its missing parts supplied by reference TRBV5-6 and TRBJ2-7, is DAGVTQSPTHLIKTRGQQVTLRCSPKSGHDTVSWYQQALGQGPQFIFQYYEEEERQRGNFPDRFSGHQFPNYSSELNVNALLLGDSALYLCASSIDSYEQYFGPGTRLTVT.

This chain joins TRBV4-1 and TRBJ1-2; D is possibly TRBD1 (5 bases). CDR3 length: 15 amino acids. The ends were cut back, 2 bases at V and 6 bases at J, with 16 bases in the middle. Looked up from germline, CDR1 is MGHRA and CDR2 is YSYEKL. This CDR3 reads CASSQPGFGVNGYTF. Here the CDR3 DNA reads TGCGCCAGCAGCCAACCAGGGTTCGGGGTAAATGGCTACACCTTC.

This chain joins TRBV9 and TRBJ1-3; maybe TRBD1 (6 bases). This CDR3 comprises 14 residues. Germline lookup yields CDR1 SGDLS and CDR2 YYNGEE. V was shortened by 3 bases and J by 0 bases, with 7 bases between the two germline ends. The CDR3 bases are TGTGCCAGCAGCGAGGACAGCTCTGGAAACACCATATATTTT. Translating it yields CASSEDSSGNTIYF.

Regarding this clone: This same CDR3 is encoded by further DNA sequences in the sample. This rearrangement joins TRBV7-8 to TRBJ1-2; 7 nucleotides agree with TRBD1. The length of the CDR3 is 18 residues. J gave up 6 bases and V 2 bases, and 18 bases lay outside the gene matches. Looked up from germline, CDR1 is SGHVS and CDR2 is FQNEAQ. The CDR3 is CASSLQSPLRQGADGYTF. The CDR3 coding sequence is TGTGCCAGCAGCTTACAGTCCCCCTTACGACAGGGAGCAGATGGCTACACCTTC.

The chain uses TRBV11-2 and TRBJ2-1; no clear D gene. V was clipped by 1 base and J by 1 base, with 11 bases between them. Germline CDR1 is SGHAT and CDR2 is FQNNGV. The CDR3 has 16 amino acids. The CDR3 region is CASSLGVVGSYNEQFF. The CDR3 DNA sequence: TGTGCCAGCAGCTTAGGAGTGGTGGGGTCCTACAATGAGCAGTTCTTC.

The rearrangement links TRBV12-5 to TRBJ2-1; D gene uncertain. Germline V gene lookup returns CDR1 LGHNT and CDR2 FRNRAP. V gave up 7 bases and J gave up 5 bases, with 9 bases separating them. CDR3 size: 12 residues. The chain's CDR3 is CASALANNEQFF. The DNA of the CDR3 is TGTGCTAGTGCCCTCGCTAACAATGAGCAGTTCTTC. The variable domain in full, with the rest retrieved from reference TRBV12-5 and TRBJ2-1, is DARVTQTPRHKVTEMGQEVTMRCQPILGHNTVFWYRQTMMQGLELLAYFRNRAPLDDSGMPKDRFSAEMPDATLATLKIQPSEPRDSAVYFCASALANNEQFFGPGTRLTVL.

In DNA, the CDR3 is TGTGCCAGCAGCTTCAAGGGGGCCCCTACCCAGGGGGACCGGGAGACCCAGTACTTC. It is translated as CASSFKGAPTQGDRETQYF. The rearrangement uses TRBV5-6 and TRBJ2-5; 7 nucleotides match TRBD1. After removal of 2 bases from V and 5 bases from J, the junction contained 21 bases not matched to a gene. The CDR3 length is 19 residues. The germline CDR1 and CDR2 sequences are SGHDT and YYEEEE.

This sequence joins TRBV4-1 and TRBJ1-6, with a weak D call TRBD1 (6 bases). The germline V and J ends were trimmed by 0 bases and 16 bases, with 16 bases remaining between them. This CDR3 has 14 amino acids. Looked up from germline, CDR1 is MGHRA and CDR2 is YSYEKL. The CDR3: CASSQEERRGELHF. The CDR3 nucleotides read TGCGCCAGCAGCCAAGAAGAACGCAGGGGCGAGCTCCACTTT.

The genes are TRBV13 and TRBJ2-7, with D tentatively TRBD2 (5 bases). In germline, CDR1 is PRHDT, CDR2 FYEKMQ (reference sequence). Trimming took off 7 bases at V and 4 bases at J, with 14 bases between the two ends. This CDR3 is built from 13 residues. In nucleotides, the CDR3 is TGTGCCAGCACTCCTCCCGGGGAGTACGAGCAGTACTTC. Encoded protein: CASTPPGEYEQYF.

V is TRBV13 and J is TRBJ1-1; maybe TRBD1 (6 bases). Per germline, CDR1 PRHDT and CDR2 FYEKMQ (reference sequence). The CDR3 extends over 12 amino acids. The V end lost 4 bases, the J end lost 6 bases, and 9 bases lay between the germline ends. CDR3: CASSYGQPEAFF. CDR3 sequence (DNA): TGTGCCAGCAGCTACGGACAGCCTGAAGCTTTCTTT.

Only one count was recorded for this clone. This chain uses TRBV5-6 with TRBJ1-4; no firm D call. CDR3 length equals 13 residues. Looked up from germline, CDR1 is SGHDT and CDR2 is YYEEEE. V dropped 4 bases and J dropped 7 bases, with 11 bases sitting between them. CDR3 nucleotide sequence: TGTGCCAGCAGCGACCTGGTTGTTGAAAAACTGTTTTTT. Its translation: CASSDLVVEKLFF.

The rearrangement uses TRBV6-5 and TRBJ2-7; D perhaps matches TRBD2 (6 bases). CDR1 is MNHEY, CDR2 SVGAGI, per germline. V lost 0 bases and J 3 bases, leaving 9 bases between the germline ends. There are 14 residues in the CDR3. In DNA form, the CDR3 reads TGTGCCAGCAGTTACTCTAGGAGGGACTACGAGCAGTACTTC. Translating gives CASSYSRRDYEQYF.

The J gene is TRBJ1-4, the V gene TRBV7-9; TRBD1 might be the D (5 bases). Germline-derived CDR1 and CDR2 are SEHNR and FQNEAQ (reference sequence). Trimming took off 4 bases at V and 3 bases at J, with 15 bases between the two ends. The CDR3 spans 16 residues. CDR3 sequence reads: CASSYVVGPANEKLFF. The CDR3 DNA follows: TGTGCCAGCAGCTACGTTGTGGGGCCAGCTAATGAAAAACTGTTTTTT. The full variable domain, in which reference TRBV7-9 and TRBJ1-4 provide the parts outside the CDR3, is DTGVSQNPRHKITKRGQNVTFRCDPISEHNRLYWYRQTLGQGPEFLTYFQNEAQLEKSRLLSDRFSAERPKGSFSTLEIQRTEQGDSAMYLCASSYVVGPANEKLFFGSGTQLSVL.

Of note for this clone: At one end the junction does not follow the germline gene, possibly because of a read error. This rearrangement joins TRBV10-1 to TRBJ1-4; TRBD1 agrees at 10 bases. Germline V gene lookup returns CDR1 WNHNN and CDR2 SYGVQD (reference sequence). CDR3 size: 14 residues. DNA for the CDR3: TGCGCCAGCAGGACCACACCGGGACAGGGGCTTCCTGGGTTT. Encoded protein: CASRTTPGQGLPGF.

The chain recombines TRBV4-1 with TRBJ1-1; TRBD1 might be the D (5 bases). The CDR3 has 14 amino acids. V was trimmed by 3 bases and J by 0 bases, leaving 8 bases between them. From germline, CDR1 is MGHRA and CDR2 YSYEKL. CDR3 residues: CASSQVQVNTEAFF. DNA for the CDR3: TGCGCCAGCAGCCAGGTACAGGTGAACACTGAAGCTTTCTTT.

V and J are TRBV7-7 and TRBJ2-1; D tentatively reads TRBD1 or TRBD2 (6 bases each). With 1 base removed from V and 5 bases from J, the gap between germline ends came to 18 bases. In germline, CDR1 is SSHAT, CDR2 FNYEAQ (reference sequence). The CDR3 loop spans 17 amino acids. CDR3 sequence (DNA): TGTGCCAGCAGCTTAGGGAGGGGGAGCGGGCCCGACAATGAGCAGTTCTTC. Amino acid sequence: CASSLGRGSGPDNEQFF.

The chain carries TRBV7-3 and TRBJ2-3; 9 nucleotides match TRBD2. Losses at the gene ends were 4 bases for V and 1 base for J; bases not matched to a gene: 12. CDR3 size: 18 residues. Germline CDR1 is SGHTA and CDR2 is FQGTGA. CDR3 protein: CASSSLGGTSWGTDTQYF. CDR3 bases: TGTGCCAGCAGCTCCCTAGGGGGGACTAGCTGGGGCACAGATACGCAGTATTTT.

This sequence joins TRBV5-1 and TRBJ2-3; D gene ambiguous. Trimming pared 1 base from V and 2 bases from J, leaving 11 bases between. The CDR3 length is 15 residues. CDR1 is SGHRS and CDR2 is YFSETQ in the germline V gene. CDR3 in DNA: TGCGCCAGCAGCTTGCGCTGGCCCTACACAGATACGCAGTATTTT. Protein sequence: CASSLRWPYTDTQYF. The full variable domain, with the rest looked up from reference TRBV5-1 and TRBJ2-3, is KAGVTQTPRYLIKTRGQQVTLSCSPISGHRSVSWYQQTPGQGLQFLFEYFSETQRNKGNFPGRFSGRQFSNSRSEMNVSTLELGDSALYLCASSLRWPYTDTQYFGPGTRLTVL.

This clone was seen just once. The rearrangement links TRBV6-5 to TRBJ1-6, with D maybe TRBD1 (5 bases). The CDR3 contains 15 residues. Germline CDR1 MNHEY, CDR2 SVGAGI. V lost 6 bases and J 7 bases, leaving 16 bases between the germline ends. DNA of the CDR3: TGTGCCAGCAGGGGAGCCCCGACAGAAAATTCACCCCTCCACTTT. Amino acid sequence: CASRGAPTENSPLHF.

Here the CDR3 reads CASSLVGETNEQFF. In DNA form, the CDR3 reads TGTGCCAGCAGCTTAGTAGGGGAAACCAATGAGCAGTTCTTC. The gene calls are TRBV11-2 and TRBJ2-1; TRBD1 might be the D (5 bases). This CDR3 is 14 amino acids long. Germline V gene data show CDR1 as SGHAT and CDR2 as FQNNGV. The V gene lost 1 base and the J gene lost 6 bases, with 10 bases spanning the gap. The full variable domain, rest sourced from reference TRBV11-2 and TRBJ2-1, is EAGVAQSPRYKIIEKRQSVAFWCNPISGHATLYWYQQILGQGPKLLIQFQNNGVVDDSQLPKDRFSAERLKGVDSTLKIQPAKLEDSAVYLCASSLVGETNEQFFGPGTRLTVL.

The rearrangement links TRBV7-9 to TRBJ1-5; D gene uncertain. The germline V gene encodes CDR1 SEHNR and CDR2 FQNEAQ (reference sequence). This CDR3 region has 12 residues. Trimming cost V 2 bases and J 6 bases, with 5 bases left between them. This CDR3 reads CASSLTSQPQHF. CDR3 nucleotide sequence: TGTGCCAGCAGCTTAACATCTCAGCCCCAGCATTTT.

The genes are TRBV5-8 and TRBJ2-1, with TRBD2 matching 8 bases. Looked up from germline, CDR1 is SGHTS and CDR2 is YDEGEE. V was clipped by 2 bases and J by 2 bases; unmatched bases: 6. There are 16 residues in the CDR3. The CDR3 sequence is CASSFKRGPTYNEQFF. The CDR3 nucleotides read TGTGCCAGCAGCTTTAAGCGGGGGCCCACCTACAATGAGCAGTTCTTC.

For this clone: The sample carries other DNA sequences with the same CDR3. This rearrangement joins TRBV27 to TRBJ2-1; 13 bases are a match to TRBD2. With V trimmed by 3 bases and J by 4 bases, 0 bases remained unmatched. CDR1 and CDR2 from the germline V gene are MNHEY and SMNVEV (reference sequence). This CDR3 is 15 amino acids long. DNA of the CDR3: TGTGCCAGCAGTTTGACTAGCGGGGGGTACAATGAGCAGTTCTTC. As protein: CASSLTSGGYNEQFF.

The gene calls are TRBV19 and TRBJ1-1; D uncertain. V lost 3 bases, J lost 4 bases, and 15 bases lay in between. Germline assignment: CDR1 LNHDA and CDR2 SQIVND (reference sequence). The CDR3 runs to 15 residues. The CDR3, as DNA: TGTGCCAGTAGTATTTGGAGGGTTGTGAGCACTGAAGCTTTCTTT. The encoded protein is CASSIWRVVSTEAFF.

V usage is TRBV4-1 and J usage is TRBJ2-7; no definite D call. The CDR3 is made up of 15 amino acids. The V end was cut by 1 base, the J end by 4 bases, with 14 bases between. Germline CDR1 is MGHRA and CDR2 is YSYEKL. DNA for the CDR3: TGCGCCAGCAGCCAAGGACCCCCGGAGACTTACGAGCAGTACTTC. Amino acid sequence: CASSQGPPETYEQYF.

The V gene is TRBV14, the J gene TRBJ2-3, with 14 bases identical to TRBD2. The germline CDR1 and CDR2 sequences are SGHDN and FVKESK. The J segment lost 4 bases and the V segment lost 1 base, leaving 7 bases of the junction unmatched. CDR3 length equals 18 residues. CDR3 sequence (DNA): TGTGCCAGCAGCCAAGGACTAGCGGGGGGGCCGTGGTCAGATACGCAGTATTTT. Amino acids: CASSQGLAGGPWSDTQYF.